A selection of T cell receptor beta chains follows, all from one sample in a study of radiotherapy plus CTLA-4 blockade in lung cancer. Sequencing used immunoSEQ multiplex PCR; TCRdb keeps in-frame clones, though not all of them. The sample lists around 82,000 clones; around 87% were seen once. Sequencing used peripheral blood, obtained from a patient treated with radiotherapy plus ipilimumab. The receptors were gathered from a human donor with non-small cell lung cancer that progressed on radiotherapy plus ipilimumab. Each CDR3 is given with its conserved first and last residue. A D gene is named only where the DNA matches it firmly. Size is omitted from some rows. Given values are once, few, many or a class for expanded clones.

j_call | v_call | d_call | clone_size | cdr3_aa | cdr3_nt
TRBJ2-5 | TRBV18 | NA | NA | CASSPGSAGETQYF | TGTGCCAGCTCACCGGGGAGCGCCGGCGAGACCCAGTACTTC
TRBJ2-7 | TRBV2 | TRBD1 | NA | CASRPRYRDSPVYEQYF | TGTGCCAGCAGACCTCGCTACCGGGACAGCCCCGTCTACGAGCAGTACTTC
TRBJ2-4 | TRBV15 | NA | NA | CATSRDHAAQGIQYF | TGTGCCACCAGCAGAGACCACGCGGCCCAAGGCATTCAGTACTTC
TRBJ2-7 | TRBV7-9 | NA | NA | CAVPGSREQYF | TGTGCTGTCCCGGGGAGCCGCGAGCAGTACTTC
TRBJ2-7 | TRBV7-2 | TRBD2 | NA | CASSLEGLAGGEQYF | TGTGCCAGCAGCTTGGAGGGACTAGCGGGAGGAGAGCAGTACTTC
TRBJ1-5 | TRBV5-5 | NA | NA | CASSLKDQPQHF | TGTGCCAGCAGCTTGAAAGATCAGCCCCAGCATTTT
TRBJ1-1 | TRBV28 | NA | once | CASSFEVTEAFF | TGTGCCAGCAGTTTCGAGGTTACTGAAGCTTTCTTT
TRBJ1-5 | TRBV28 | NA | NA | CASSLGGINQPQHF | TGTGCCAGCAGTTTAGGGGGGATCAATCAGCCCCAGCATTTT
TRBJ1-2 | TRBV28 | NA | NA | CASTGPNYGYTF | TGTGCCAGCACGGGGCCCAACTATGGCTACACCTTC
TRBJ1-2 | TRBV4-1 | NA | NA | CASSQDIGFYGYTF | TGCGCCAGCAGCCAAGATATTGGATTCTATGGCTACACCTTC
TRBJ2-3 | TRBV16 | NA | NA | CASSPGSSYSSWQYF | TGTGCCAGCAGCCCCGGGAGTAGCTACAGCTCTTGGCAGTATTTT
TRBJ1-1 | TRBV10-3 | NA | few | CAISADTEAFF | TGTGCCATCAGTGCTGACACTGAAGCTTTCTTT
TRBJ2-1 | TRBV27 | NA | NA | CASSFLRESNEQFF | TGTGCCAGCAGTTTTCTCCGGGAGTCCAATGAGCAGTTCTTC
TRBJ1-1 | TRBV6-5 | NA | NA | CASTLSGLNTEAFF | TGTGCCAGCACCCTGAGTGGGCTGAACACTGAAGCTTTCTTT
TRBJ2-3 | TRBV5-1 | NA | NA | CASSLADPTDTQYF | TGCGCCAGCAGCTTGGCCGACCCCACAGATACGCAGTATTTT
TRBJ2-3 | TRBV7-2 | NA | NA | CASSEGRPDTQYF | TGTGCCAGCAGCGAGGGACGCCCAGATACGCAGTATTTT
TRBJ1-5 | TRBV5-5 | NA | NA | CASSLLGDSNQPQHF | TGTGCCAGCAGCTTACTGGGGGATAGCAATCAGCCCCAGCATTTT
TRBJ2-1 | TRBV9 | TRBD1 | NA | CASSETGFYNEQFF | TGTGCCAGCAGCGAGACAGGGTTCTACAATGAGCAGTTCTTC
TRBJ1-2 | TRBV10-3 | NA | NA | CAIGGVDYGYTF | TGTGCCATCGGCGGGGTCGACTATGGCTACACCTTC
TRBJ1-2 | TRBV7-6 | TRBD1 | NA | CASSLAQDRGAGYTF | TGTGCCAGCAGCTTAGCGCAGGACAGGGGCGCTGGCTACACCTTC
TRBJ1-1 | TRBV7-2 | NA | NA | CASSPPSGGAGTEAFF | TGTGCCAGCAGCCCCCCGAGTGGGGGCGCGGGCACTGAAGCTTTCTTT
TRBJ2-3 | TRBV12-5 | TRBD2 | NA | CASGRTSGGWNTQYF | TGTGCTAGTGGTCGGACTAGCGGGGGTTGGAATACGCAGTATTTT
TRBJ2-1 | TRBV4-1 | NA | NA | CASSPRRSNEQFF | TGCGCCAGCAGCCCCCGGCGGAGCAATGAGCAGTTCTTC
TRBJ2-7 | TRBV6-1 | TRBD2 | NA | CASISASGSYEQYF | TGTGCCAGCATTTCGGCTAGCGGGAGCTACGAGCAGTACTTC
TRBJ1-1 | TRBV7-3 | NA | NA | CASSLNPRGNTEAFF | TGTGCCAGCAGCTTAAACCCACGGGGGAACACTGAAGCTTTCTTT
TRBJ2-1 | TRBV18 | TRBD2 | NA | CASSPQGTSGGNEQFF | TGTGCCAGCTCACCTCAGGGGACTAGCGGGGGAAATGAGCAGTTCTTC
TRBJ1-6 | TRBV19 | NA | NA | CASSDTGSSYNSPLHF | TGTGCCAGTAGTGACACAGGGAGCTCCTATAATTCACCCCTCCACTTT
TRBJ2-6 | TRBV4-1 | NA | NA | CASSQGVTPGANVLTF | TGCGCCAGCAGCCAGGGGGTGACACCTGGGGCCAACGTCCTGACTTTC
TRBJ2-1 | TRBV9 | NA | NA | CASSGGDGYRGEQFF | TGTGCCAGCAGCGGTGGGGATGGCTACCGGGGTGAGCAGTTCTTC
TRBJ2-4 | TRBV7-2 | NA | NA | CASSLALQNGAQYF | TGTGCCAGCAGCTTAGCGCTTCAGAATGGTGCTCAGTACTTC
TRBJ2-1 | TRBV4-3 | TRBD2 | once | CASSQELAGGGEQFF | TGCGCCAGCAGCCAAGAGCTAGCGGGAGGGGGGGAGCAGTTCTTC
TRBJ2-5 | TRBV6-6 | TRBD2 | NA | CASSLTASGRQETQYF | TGTGCCAGCAGCCTGACGGCTAGCGGGCGCCAAGAGACCCAGTACTTC
TRBJ2-1 | TRBV4-1 | NA | few | CASSLSQGGEYNEQFF | TGCGCCAGCAGCCTAAGCCAGGGCGGGGAGTACAATGAGCAGTTCTTC
TRBJ2-3 | TRBV4-3 | TRBD2 | NA | CASSQGPAGDTDTQYF | TGCGCCAGCAGCCAAGGACCAGCGGGGGACACAGATACGCAGTATTTT
TRBJ1-5 | TRBV6-6 | NA | NA | CASSQPGNSNQPQHF | TGTGCCAGCAGTCAGCCTGGGAATAGCAATCAGCCCCAGCATTTT
TRBJ1-5 | TRBV5-1 | NA | NA | CASSLDGQTSEPQHF | TGCGCCAGCAGCTTAGATGGACAGACAAGCGAGCCCCAGCATTTT